The present entry profiles one T cell receptor (beta chain) with its context. As processed by the authors: Estimation of nucleated cell counts relied on the amplification of reference gene primers. TCRdb's copy holds only in-frame clones and misses some; the assay was immunoSEQ multiplex PCR. D and trimming were read from the DNA, whereas the V and J calls and clone size are those reported in that table. The sample includes some 200,000 clones, 85% seen only once; the top ten take approximately 0.97%. The sample belongs to a study of blood T cell repertoires in COVID-19. The overall study: The United States, Italy and Spain were the sources of the acute and convalescent COVID-19 samples. The cDNA or gDNA used as material had been derived from T cells, B-cell-depleted T cells, or PBMCs.

Those enrolled in Seattle joined during active infection and were followed longitudinally afterward. The CDR3 is 14 residues long. Trimming shortened V by 1 base and J by 3 bases, and 7 bases separated the two germline ends. Per germline, CDR1 GTSNPN and CDR2 SVGIG (reference sequence). The source of this sequence is a man aged 60-69 years with COVID-19, enrolled during active disease. The chain combines TRBV30 with TRBJ1-6; the D is unclear. The specimen was peripheral blood. The CDR3 DNA sequence: TGTGCCTGGAGTGCACCAGACTATAATTCACCCCTCCACTTT. The encoded protein is CAWSAPDYNSPLHF.